The clone carrying this TCR beta chain was recorded a few times. This sample was included in a study of blood T cell repertoires in COVID-19. The data were produced by immunoSEQ multiplex PCR, yet TCRdb's version contains in-frame clones alone and is incomplete. The sample lists about 70,000 clones, more than 80% occurring once. Germline CDR1 is SEHNR and CDR2 is FQNEAQ (reference sequence). V lost 1 base and J lost 3, with 13 bases in between. CDR3 size: 15 residues. The chain is built from TRBV7-9 and TRBJ2-7; weak D call: TRBD1 (6 bases). Sequencing input: peripheral blood. This sequence originates from an older woman with acute or convalescent COVID-19. The DNA for the CDR3 is TGTGCCAGCAGCTTAGACCGTGACAGGATCTACGAGCAGTACTTC. Residues: CASSLDRDRIYEQYF.